This T cell receptor (beta chain) was retrieved from a study of T cell repertoires in cytomegalovirus infection. The wider study: Used in the study were CMV epitopes, some recently identified and HLA-C-restricted, others well-studied and HLA-B-restricted. Evidence of both CMV infection and a matching HLA type came from public TCR beta signatures. Findings of the study overall: There were carriers of CMV plus the relevant HLA, and cumulative public TCR beta family frequency identified them. In two of eight donors, the top clonotype was HLA-C-restricted CMV-specific.

TCRdb independently ran MiXCR on the reads; one entry per CDR3 protein. The table lists fewer than 1,000,000 distinct CDR3 sequences, under 40% of them singletons. The CDR3 extends over 16 amino acids. The V gene's germline CDR1 is DFQATT and CDR2 SNEGSKA (reference sequence). V dropped 5 bases and J dropped 7; count of bases not matched to a gene: 14. About this clonotype: Antigen specificity is unknown.

The receptor comes from a human donor in good health (CMV status not recorded). Some clones in this sample may be carry-over from other donors' samples. V gene TRBV20-1 combines with J gene TRBJ1-5; 10 nucleotides match TRBD1. The sequenced sample was cultured CD8+ T cells from PBMCs, obtained from culture after CMV antigen stimulation. CDR3 sequence reads: CSALPPTGGDVQPQHF. The CDR3 region has the DNA TGCAGTGCTCTTCCCCCGACAGGGGGCGATGTCCAGCCCCAGCATTTT.